Listed here are 12 T cell receptor beta chains from one sample, sequenced in a study of blood T cell repertoires in COVID-19. Clones were read by immunoSEQ multiplex PCR, and TCRdb kept only the in-frame ones, dropping some. This sample has 43,000 or so clones, with roughly 82% found just once. Sequencing was performed on peripheral blood. Receptor source: a woman aged 55-75 years with acute or convalescent COVID-19.

The V and J genes are TRBV11-1 and TRBJ1-2, with TRBD1 matching 9 bases. Per germline, CDR1 SGHAT and CDR2 FQDESV (reference sequence). The trim removed 4 bases at V and 2 bases at J, leaving 8 bases unmatched. The CDR3 length is 16 residues. The CDR3 bases are TGTGCCAGCAGCTCTCCTACCGGGACAGGGAACTATGGCTACACCTTC. Translated, it gives CASSSPTGTGNYGYTF.

The chain combines TRBV5-4 with TRBJ2-6; 11 bases fit TRBD1. The V gene's germline CDR1 is SGHNT and CDR2 YYREEE (reference sequence). This CDR3 comprises 16 residues. J lost 4 bases, V lost 4 bases, and 4 bases had no gene match. This chain's CDR3 is CASSKDRGQGANVLTF. CDR3 bases: TGTGCCAGCAGCAAGGACAGGGGGCAAGGGGCCAACGTCCTGACTTTC.

The chain joins TRBV9 to TRBJ2-7, with TRBD2 matching over 8 bases. This CDR3 has 16 amino acids. The J segment lost 3 bases and the V segment lost 2 bases, leaving 10 bases of the junction unmatched. The germline V gene has CDR1 SGDLS and CDR2 YYNGEE. CDR3 bases: TGTGCCAGCAGCGTGGACCCCACGGGGGGGCTCTACGAGCAGTACTTC. Protein sequence: CASSVDPTGGLYEQYF.

This chain uses TRBV18 with TRBJ2-2; D not resolved. The CDR3 spans 15 residues. Germline-derived CDR1 and CDR2 are KGHSH and LQKENI. Trimming removed 2 bases at V and 2 bases at J, with 9 bases between. This chain's CDR3 is CASSPSNSNTGELFF. In nucleotides, the CDR3 is TGTGCCAGCTCACCAAGCAACAGCAACACCGGGGAGCTGTTTTTT.

The chain carries TRBV15 and TRBJ2-3, with 9 bases that match TRBD1. CDR3 length: 17 amino acids. V dropped 0 bases and J dropped 4; count of bases not matched to a gene: 8. Germline CDR1 LNHNV, CDR2 YYDKDF (reference sequence). The CDR3 loop is CATSRDWGQGGSDTQYF. The CDR3 DNA is TGTGCCACCAGCAGAGATTGGGGACAGGGAGGGTCAGATACGCAGTATTTT. Supplemented by reference TRBV15 and TRBJ2-3, the full variable domain reads DAMVIQNPRYQVTQFGKPVTLSCSQTLNHNVMYWYQQKSSQAPKLLFHYYDKDFNNEADTPDNFQSRRPNTSFCFLDIRSPGLGDTAMYLCATSRDWGQGGSDTQYFGPGTRLTVL.

V gene TRBV19 combines with J gene TRBJ2-7, with D unclear. In germline, CDR1 is LNHDA, CDR2 SQIVND (reference sequence). V was clipped by 5 bases and J by 5 bases, with 13 bases between them. The CDR3 covers 13 residues. The CDR3 region has the DNA TGTGCCAGTAGTCCAGACAAGGAACACGAGCAGTACTTC. The encoded protein is CASSPDKEHEQYF.

This chain links TRBV24-1 with TRBJ2-1, with D perhaps matching TRBD2 (6 bases). Looked up from germline, CDR1 is KGHDR and CDR2 is SFDVKD. The CDR3 has 15 residues. Between the trimmed V and J ends, which lost 2 bases and 5 bases, there was a span of 12 bases. The CDR3 spells CATSDSSGSNNEQFF. The CDR3 DNA reads as TGTGCCACCAGTGATTCCTCCGGGAGTAACAATGAGCAGTTCTTC.

This chain connects TRBV7-2 to TRBJ2-7; D possibly corresponds to TRBD2 (6 bases). CDR3 length: 15 residues. The germline gives CDR1 SGHTA, CDR2 FQGNSA. Trimming took 7 bases from V and 0 from J, leaving 16 bases between them. The CDR3, as DNA: TGTGCCAGCACCTTGGCGGGACTTGGCTCCTACGAGCAGTACTTC. Amino acids: CASTLAGLGSYEQYF.

The chain has TRBV29-1 and TRBJ2-3; no clear D. Trimming took 4 bases from V and 2 from J, leaving 7 bases between them. The CDR3 contains 12 residues. Per germline, CDR1 SQVTM and CDR2 ANQGSEA. The DNA of the CDR3 is TGCAGCGTTGTGGTCTACACAGATACGCAGTATTTT. This sequence encodes CSVVVYTDTQYF.

This clone was seen a single time. V gene TRBV7-9 combines with J gene TRBJ1-1; tentative D call: TRBD1 (6 bases). Trimming stripped 5 bases from V and 8 bases from J, with 12 bases between. This CDR3 is 12 amino acids long. CDR1 is SEHNR, CDR2 FQNEAQ, per germline (reference sequence). This CDR3 reads CASSPQGREAFF. CDR3 bases: TGTGCCAGCAGCCCACAGGGACGGGAAGCTTTCTTT.

This chain joins TRBV7-9 and TRBJ1-2, with D unresolved. This CDR3 has 15 amino acids. Germline CDR1 SEHNR, CDR2 FQNEAQ (reference sequence). The germline V and J ends were trimmed by 5 bases and 6 bases, with 19 bases remaining between them. The CDR3 DNA is TGTGCCAGCAGCCTCTCAACAGAACCATTCGATGGCTACACCTTC. Its translation is CASSLSTEPFDGYTF.

The gene calls are TRBV19 and TRBJ2-3, with TRBD2 matching 11 bases. This CDR3 region has 18 residues. J gave up 3 bases and V 0 bases, and 8 bases lay outside the gene matches. In germline, CDR1 is LNHDA, CDR2 SQIVND (reference sequence). The CDR3 DNA reads TGTGCCAGTAGTATAGACATCGTAGCGGGGGGGAGGACAGATACGCAGTATTTT. Translating gives CASSIDIVAGGRTDTQYF.